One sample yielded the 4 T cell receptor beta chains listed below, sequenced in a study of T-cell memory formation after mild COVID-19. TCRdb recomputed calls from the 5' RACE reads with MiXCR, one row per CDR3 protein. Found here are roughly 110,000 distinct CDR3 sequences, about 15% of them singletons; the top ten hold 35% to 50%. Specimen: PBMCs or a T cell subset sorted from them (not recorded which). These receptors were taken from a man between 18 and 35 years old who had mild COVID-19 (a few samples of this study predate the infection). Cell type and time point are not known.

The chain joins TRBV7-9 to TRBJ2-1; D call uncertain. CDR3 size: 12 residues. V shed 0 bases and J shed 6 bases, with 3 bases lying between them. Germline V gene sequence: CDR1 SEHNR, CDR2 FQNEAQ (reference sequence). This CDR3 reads CASSLASNEQFF. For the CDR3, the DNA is TGTGCCAGCAGCTTAGCTAGCAATGAGCAGTTCTTC.

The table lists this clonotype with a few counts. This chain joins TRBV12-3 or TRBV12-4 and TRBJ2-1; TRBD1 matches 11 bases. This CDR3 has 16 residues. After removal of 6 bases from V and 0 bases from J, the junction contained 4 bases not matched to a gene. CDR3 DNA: TGTGCCAGCAGGGAGGGGACAGGGGGCTCCTACAATGAGCAGTTCTTC. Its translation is CASREGTGGSYNEQFF.

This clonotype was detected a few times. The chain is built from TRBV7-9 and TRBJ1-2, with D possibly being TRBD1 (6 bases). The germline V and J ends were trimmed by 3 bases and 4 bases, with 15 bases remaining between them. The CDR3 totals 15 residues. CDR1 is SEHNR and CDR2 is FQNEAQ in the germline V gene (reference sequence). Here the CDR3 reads CASSFQGLGAYGYTF. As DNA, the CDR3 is TGTGCCAGCAGCTTCCAGGGGTTGGGGGCCTATGGCTACACCTTC.

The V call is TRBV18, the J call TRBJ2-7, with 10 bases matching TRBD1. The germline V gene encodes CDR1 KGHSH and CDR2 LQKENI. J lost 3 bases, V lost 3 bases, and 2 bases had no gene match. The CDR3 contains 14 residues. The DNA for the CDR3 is TGTGCCAGCTCACCCGGGACAGGGGTCTACGAGCAGTACGTC. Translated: CASSPGTGVYEQYV.